Listed here is a single TCR beta chain. As yet, its antigen is unknown. V lost 5 bases, J lost 4 bases, and 21 bases lay in between. The CDR3 spans 16 residues. The germline CDR1 and CDR2 sequences are ENHRY and SYGVKD. The data originate from a study of early T cells in non-severe SARS-CoV-2 infection. Points from the study as a whole: VDJdb-based annotation leaned toward anti-spike CD8 responses and missed private and CD4 specificities.

Attachment of unique molecular identifiers was made to individual cDNA molecules. MiXCR, applied by TCRdb to the 5' RACE reads, yields one record per CDR3 protein. In the table there are 60,000 to 90,000 distinct CDR3 sequences, over 9% of which are singletons. The receptor's source is an adult who was a healthcare worker with PCR-confirmed SARS-CoV-2 infection or an uninfected control (not recorded which). This chain uses TRBV10-3 with TRBJ2-7; tentative D call: TRBD1 (6 bases). Specimen: whole blood. The CDR3 DNA follows: TGTGCCATCAGTACCTTCAGGGGAAGGGGTTTTTACGAGCAGTACTTC. Translation: CAISTFRGRGFYEQYF.